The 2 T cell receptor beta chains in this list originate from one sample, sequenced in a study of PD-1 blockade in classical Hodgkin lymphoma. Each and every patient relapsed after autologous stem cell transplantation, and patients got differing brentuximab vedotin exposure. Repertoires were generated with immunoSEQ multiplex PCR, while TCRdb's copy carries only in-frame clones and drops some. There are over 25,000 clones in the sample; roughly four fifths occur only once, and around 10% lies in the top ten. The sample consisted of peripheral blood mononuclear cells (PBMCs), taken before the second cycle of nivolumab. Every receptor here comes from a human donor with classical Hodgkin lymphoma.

DNA for the CDR3: TGTGCCAGCAGTTTATCAGGAGGGAACCACAATGAGCAGTTCTTC. Its protein is CASSLSGGNHNEQFF. The chain carries TRBV28 and TRBJ2-1; the D gene is possibly TRBD2 (6 bases). This CDR3 has 15 amino acids. Germline CDR1 is MDHEN and CDR2 is SYDVKM. V was pared by 1 base and J by 5 bases, with 12 bases between.

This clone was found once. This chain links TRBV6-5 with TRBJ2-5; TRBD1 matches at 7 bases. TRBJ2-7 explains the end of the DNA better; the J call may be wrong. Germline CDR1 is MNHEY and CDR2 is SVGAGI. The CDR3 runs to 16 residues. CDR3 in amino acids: CASSFASTGKDYEQYF. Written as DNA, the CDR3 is TGTGCCAGCAGTTTCGCATCGACAGGGAAAGACTACGAGCAGTACTTC.